The clone carrying this T cell receptor (beta chain) was recorded many times. Its antigen remains unidentified. Axillary draining lymph nodes of breast cancer patients supplied the node samples. Trimming left V 6 bases short and J 4 bases short, with 16 bases between. CDR1 is DFQATT and CDR2 is SNEGSKA in the germline V gene (reference sequence). The CDR3 totals 13 residues. The data stem from a study of breast tumors, draining lymph nodes, adjacent tissues. Overall study results and limits: The lymph node origin of tumor T cells was framed as consistent with a hypothesis, not demonstrated. Tumor TCR diversity was below lymph nodes but above nontumor tissue. Luminal-like breast cancer showed significantly higher tumor–nontumor repertoire similarity than basal-like.

TCRdb reprocessed the multiplex PCR reads via MiXCR and lists one record per CDR3 protein. Found here are 200,000 to 300,000 distinct CDR3 sequences, over 25% of them singletons; the top ten hold about 1.2%. The chain links TRBV20-1 to TRBJ2-7; D gene unclear. The TCR comes from a female donor with breast cancer. Some clones in this sample may be carry-over from other donors' samples. What was sequenced was axillary lymph node tissue. In nucleotides, the CDR3 is TGCAGTGCAACCCTTCTTACGAGTTACGAGCAGTACTTC. Encoded protein: CSATLLTSYEQYF.